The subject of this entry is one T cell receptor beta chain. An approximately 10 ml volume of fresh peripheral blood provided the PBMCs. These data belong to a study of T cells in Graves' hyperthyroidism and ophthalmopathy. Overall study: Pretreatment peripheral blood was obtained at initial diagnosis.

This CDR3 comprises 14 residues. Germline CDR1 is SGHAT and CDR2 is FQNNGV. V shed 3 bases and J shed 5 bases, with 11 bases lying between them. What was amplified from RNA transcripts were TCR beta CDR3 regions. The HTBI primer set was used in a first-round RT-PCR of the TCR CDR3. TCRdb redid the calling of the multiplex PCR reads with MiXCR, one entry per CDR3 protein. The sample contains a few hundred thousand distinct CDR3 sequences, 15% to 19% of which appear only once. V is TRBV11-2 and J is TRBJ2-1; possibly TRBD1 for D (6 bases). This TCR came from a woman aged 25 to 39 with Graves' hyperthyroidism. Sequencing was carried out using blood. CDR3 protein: CASSFRDTNNEQFF. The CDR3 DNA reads TGTGCCAGCAGCTTCCGGGACACTAACAATGAGCAGTTCTTC.